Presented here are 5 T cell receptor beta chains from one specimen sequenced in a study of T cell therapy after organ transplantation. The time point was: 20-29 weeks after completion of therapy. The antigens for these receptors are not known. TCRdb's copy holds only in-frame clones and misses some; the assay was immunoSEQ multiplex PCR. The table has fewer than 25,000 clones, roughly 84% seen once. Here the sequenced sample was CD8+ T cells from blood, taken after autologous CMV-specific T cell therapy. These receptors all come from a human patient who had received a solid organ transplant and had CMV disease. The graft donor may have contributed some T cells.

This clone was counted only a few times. CDR3 in amino acids: CASSFRGGGSPLHF. In nucleotides, the CDR3 is TGTGCCAGCAGCTTCAGGGGAGGTGGCTCACCCCTCCACTTT. The chain links TRBV5-4 to TRBJ1-6, with TRBD1 as a possible D gene (6 bases). V was cut by 2 bases and J by 10 bases, with 13 bases left in between. CDR3 size: 14 residues. The germline CDR1 and CDR2 sequences are SGHNT and YYREEE (reference sequence). Using reference TRBV5-4 and TRBJ1-6 for the parts outside the CDR3, the full variable domain is ETGVTQSPTHLIKTRGQQVTLRCSSQSGHNTVSWYQQALGQGPQFIFQYYREEENGRGNFPPRFSGLQFPNYSSELNVNALELDDSALYLCASSFRGGGSPLHFGNGTRLTVT.

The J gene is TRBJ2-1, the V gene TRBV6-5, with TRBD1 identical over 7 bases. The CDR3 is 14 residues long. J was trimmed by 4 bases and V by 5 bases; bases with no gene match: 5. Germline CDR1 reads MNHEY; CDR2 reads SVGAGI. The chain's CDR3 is CASSAKQGYNEQFF. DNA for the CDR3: TGTGCCAGCAGTGCTAAACAGGGGTACAATGAGCAGTTCTTC.

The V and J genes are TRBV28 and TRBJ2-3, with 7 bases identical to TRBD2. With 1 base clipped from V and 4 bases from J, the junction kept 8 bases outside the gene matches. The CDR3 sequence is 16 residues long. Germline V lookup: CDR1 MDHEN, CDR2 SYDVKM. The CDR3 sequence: CASSLSRESASDTQYF. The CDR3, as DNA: TGTGCCAGCAGTTTATCGCGGGAGTCGGCTTCAGATACGCAGTATTTT.

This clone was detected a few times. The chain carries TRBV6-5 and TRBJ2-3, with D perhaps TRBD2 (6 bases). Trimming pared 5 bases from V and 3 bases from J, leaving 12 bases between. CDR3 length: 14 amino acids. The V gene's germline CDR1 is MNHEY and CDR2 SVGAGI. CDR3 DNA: TGTGCCAGCAGTCTCGGGAGTAGGACAGATACGCAGTATTTT. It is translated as CASSLGSRTDTQYF.

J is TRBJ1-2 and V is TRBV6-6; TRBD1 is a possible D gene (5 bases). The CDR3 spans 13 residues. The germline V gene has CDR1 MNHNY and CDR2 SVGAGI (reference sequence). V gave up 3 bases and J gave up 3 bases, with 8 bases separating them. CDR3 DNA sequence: TGTGCCAGCAGTTATGACAGTTACTATGGCTACACCTTC. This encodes CASSYDSYYGYTF.